This paragraph reports one TCR beta chain. Its antigen is unknown. The record originates from a study of T-cell memory formation after mild COVID-19. Study information: TCR clusters were largely donor specific. General study points: Day 15 to 85 contracting clones showed balanced CD4/CD8; day 15 to 37 expanders favored CD4+. Mainly CM and EM harbored the contracting CD4+ clones; mainly EMRA harbored the CD8+ ones.

TCRdb analysed the 5' RACE reads with MiXCR anew, one entry per CDR3 protein. The sample includes around 300,000 distinct CDR3 sequences, roughly an eighth of them seen just once. J gave up 7 bases and V 6 bases, and 7 bases lay outside the gene matches. The CDR3 is made up of 15 amino acids. This sequence joins TRBV12-3 or TRBV12-4 and TRBJ2-2, with 11 bases identical to TRBD1. Sequenced input: PBMCs or a T cell subset sorted from them (not recorded which). The receptor was derived from a man aged 18-30 years who had mild COVID-19 (a few samples of this study predate the infection). Cell type and time point are not known. CDR3 nucleotides: TGTGCCAGCAGACACCGGGACAGGGGGATCGGGGAGCTGTTTTTT. It is translated as CASRHRDRGIGELFF.